The 27 T cell receptor beta chains presented below share a single source sample, sequenced in a study of blood T cell repertoires in COVID-19. Some clones are missing from TCRdb's copy, which holds only in-frame ones; the method was immunoSEQ multiplex PCR. The sample consists of some 200,000 clones, 70% to 85% of them appearing once. The sequenced sample consisted of PBMCs or T cells enriched from blood (not recorded which). The receptors derive from a woman aged 45-59 years who had recovered from COVID-19.

The chain combines TRBV27 with TRBJ1-5; the match to TRBD1 covers 8 bases. CDR3 size: 14 residues. Germline V gene data show CDR1 as MNHEY and CDR2 as SMNVEV (reference sequence). With V trimmed by 4 bases and J by 5 bases, 4 bases remained unmatched. The CDR3: CASSWDRFDQPQHF. The CDR3 coding sequence is TGTGCCAGCAGTTGGGACAGGTTTGATCAGCCCCAGCATTTT.

The chain has TRBV5-1 and TRBJ1-4; 7 bases fit TRBD1. Losses at the gene ends were 4 bases for V and 5 bases for J; bases not matched to a gene: 11. The length of the CDR3 is 16 residues. Germline V gives CDR1 SGHRS, CDR2 YFSETQ. CDR3 protein: CASSQMVGTANEKLFF. CDR3 in DNA: TGCGCCAGCAGCCAGATGGTGGGGACAGCAAATGAAAAACTGTTTTTT.

This clone came up many times. The chain has TRBV28 and TRBJ1-1; no clear D gene. V lost 5 bases, J lost 1 base, and 11 bases lay in between. Looked up from germline, CDR1 is MDHEN and CDR2 is SYDVKM. The CDR3 covers 14 residues. The CDR3 DNA is TGTGCCAGCAGTCCCCAGATCTCGAACACTGAAGCTTTCTTT. Its protein is CASSPQISNTEAFF.

The chain links TRBV7-2 to TRBJ1-1; D call uncertain. Per the germline V gene, CDR1 is SGHTA and CDR2 is FQGNSA. With 2 bases removed from V and 5 bases from J, the gap between germline ends came to 9 bases. The CDR3 covers 13 residues. The DNA for the CDR3 is TGTGCCAGCAGCTTAATAACGAGAACTGAAGCTTTCTTT. Amino acids: CASSLITRTEAFF.

Worth noting for this clone: This sample includes further DNA sequences coding for the same CDR3. The J gene is TRBJ2-7, the V gene TRBV30; 8 nucleotides agree with TRBD1. This CDR3 contains 12 residues. CDR1 is GTSNPN and CDR2 is SVGIG in the germline V gene (reference sequence). V lost 2 bases to trimming and J lost 5 bases; unmatched junction nucleotides: 2. Here the CDR3 reads CAWSRQGNEQYF. In DNA form, the CDR3 reads TGTGCCTGGAGTCGACAGGGGAACGAGCAGTACTTC.

The gene calls are TRBV28 and TRBJ2-7, with a weak D call TRBD1 (6 bases). This CDR3 has 13 residues. V lost 8 bases, J lost 1 base, and 12 bases lay in between. Germline CDR1 reads MDHEN; CDR2 reads SYDVKM. CDR3 region: CASGQGSSYEQYF. CDR3 bases: TGTGCCAGCGGGCAGGGGTCATCCTACGAGCAGTACTTC.

V and J are TRBV27 and TRBJ2-7; 7 bases map to TRBD1. CDR3 length: 15 residues. Germline V CDR1 and CDR2: MNHEY, SMNVEV (reference sequence). The trim removed 6 bases at V and 2 bases at J, leaving 10 bases unmatched. CDR3 region: CASRSSAGGTYEQYF. The CDR3 region has the DNA TGTGCCAGCAGGTCCTCCGCAGGGGGAACCTACGAGCAGTACTTC.

The gene calls are TRBV7-8 and TRBJ2-3, with TRBD1 matching 8 bases. V shed 2 bases, J shed 6 bases, and the junction held 13 bases outside the gene matches. In germline, CDR1 is SGHVS, CDR2 FQNEAQ. This CDR3 contains 17 residues. Here the CDR3 DNA reads TGTGCCAGCAGCTTACGAGAAATAGGGACAGGCGGGGATACGCAGTATTTT. It specifies CASSLREIGTGGDTQYF.

The rearrangement links TRBV30 to TRBJ2-3, with D hard to call. Germline CDR1 GTSNPN, CDR2 SVGIG (reference sequence). The CDR3 totals 15 residues. V lost 2 bases to trimming and J lost 3 bases, with 15 bases between them. The CDR3 region is CAWSSTPSTTDTQYF. CDR3 nucleotides: TGTGCCTGGAGTAGTACTCCTAGTACTACAGATACGCAGTATTTT.

The CDR3, as DNA: TGTGCCAGTAAGGGCGGGGACTATGGCTACACCTTC. Its protein product is CASKGGDYGYTF. The gene calls are TRBV6-5 and TRBJ1-2, with no clear D. The CDR3 consists of 12 residues. V was trimmed by 9 bases and J by 3 bases, leaving 11 bases between them. In germline, CDR1 is MNHEY, CDR2 SVGAGI.

This clone was seen more than once but under ten times. The chain's CDR3 is CASSPTASYEQYF. CDR3 nucleotide sequence: TGTGCCAGCTCACCGACAGCATCCTACGAGCAGTACTTC. The J gene is TRBJ2-7, the V gene TRBV18; tentatively, D is TRBD1 (5 bases). Trimming left V 3 bases short and J 1 base short, with 7 bases between. Germline CDR1 and CDR2: KGHSH and LQKENI. This CDR3 has 13 amino acids.

CDR3 bases: TGTGCCAGCAGCACGCAGGCCCGGGACACCACACTGGGCAATCAGCCCCAGCATTTT. Encoded protein: CASSTQARDTTLGNQPQHF. The chain is built from TRBV7-3 and TRBJ1-5; possible D gene TRBD1, 6 bases. Germline-derived CDR1 and CDR2 are SGHTA and FQGTGA. V gave up 5 bases and J gave up 2 bases, with 25 bases separating them. The CDR3 sequence is 19 residues long.

This chain connects TRBV11-3 to TRBJ2-7; 11 bases align to TRBD1. The germline V gene has CDR1 SGHNT and CDR2 YENEEA. The CDR3 is made up of 15 amino acids. The ends lost 1 base at V and 3 bases at J; junction bases unmatched: 2. CDR3 sequence: CASSLGTGGGYEQYF. CDR3 sequence (DNA): TGTGCCAGCAGCTTAGGGACAGGGGGCGGCTACGAGCAGTACTTC.

This clone has a handful of counts. This sequence joins TRBV7-9 and TRBJ2-1; the match to TRBD2 covers 10 bases. Trimming took 7 bases from V and 2 from J; bases not matched to a gene: 8. Germline-derived CDR1 and CDR2 are SEHNR and FQNEAQ (reference sequence). The CDR3 length is 16 residues. CDR3 DNA: TGTGCCAGCACCGATCACGGGACTAGCGCCTACAATGAGCAGTTCTTC. Translating it yields CASTDHGTSAYNEQFF.

The chain uses TRBV28 and TRBJ2-1; possible D gene TRBD2, 7 bases. CDR1 and CDR2 from the germline V gene are MDHEN and SYDVKM. V lost 6 bases to trimming and J lost 6 bases, with 21 bases between them. The CDR3 is made up of 16 amino acids. CDR3 protein: CASSRPGAGVSNEQFF. In DNA form, the CDR3 reads TGTGCCAGCAGCCGCCCGGGGGCGGGAGTATCCAATGAGCAGTTCTTC.

The V call is TRBV30, the J call TRBJ1-6, with a possible D match to TRBD1 (5 bases). The CDR3 totals 15 residues. The germline V gene encodes CDR1 GTSNPN and CDR2 SVGIG (reference sequence). Trimming removed 4 bases from V and 9 bases from J, with 19 bases in between. The CDR3 bases are TGTGCCTGGACCGCGCAGGGTCTTATAGGTTCACCCCTCCACTTT. Translation gives CAWTAQGLIGSPLHF.

Only a few counts were recorded for this clone. This sequence joins TRBV24-1 and TRBJ2-1; tentatively, D is TRBD2 (5 bases). Germline V gene sequence: CDR1 KGHDR, CDR2 SFDVKD. With 0 bases removed from V and 7 bases from J, the gap between germline ends came to 12 bases. The CDR3 spans 15 residues. The CDR3: CATSDLQRGLNEQFF. The DNA of the CDR3 is TGTGCCACCAGTGATTTGCAAAGAGGGTTGAATGAGCAGTTCTTC.

This clone has only one observation. This chain links TRBV27 with TRBJ1-2, with D possibly TRBD1 on 6 matching bases. Trimming pared 1 base from V and 6 bases from J, leaving 21 bases between. Looked up from germline, CDR1 is MNHEY and CDR2 is SMNVEV (reference sequence). This CDR3 comprises 17 residues. The CDR3 reads CASSLWPPKQGIDGYTF. Written as DNA, the CDR3 is TGTGCCAGCAGTTTATGGCCCCCCAAACAGGGTATTGATGGCTACACCTTC.

The DNA for the CDR3 is TGTGCCAGCAGCTCCCGGGACAGGGGAAATGAGCAGTTCTTC. It translates to CASSSRDRGNEQFF. The rearrangement links TRBV7-2 to TRBJ2-1; 10 bases match TRBD1. Trimming removed 4 bases from V and 7 bases from J; junction bases left unmatched: 4. CDR3 length equals 14 residues. CDR1 and CDR2 from the germline V gene are SGHTA and FQGNSA.

The chain uses TRBV4-2 and TRBJ2-1; 8 bases map to TRBD2. The V gene end was trimmed by 4 bases and the J gene end by 0 bases; junction bases not matched to a gene: 5. The length of the CDR3 is 16 residues. Germline values: CDR1 LGHNA, CDR2 YNFKEQ. The CDR3 DNA sequence: TGTGCCAGCAGCCCCTTAGCGGGGAGCTCCTACAATGAGCAGTTCTTC. As protein: CASSPLAGSSYNEQFF.

This clone was picked up one time. The rearrangement joins TRBV5-1 to TRBJ2-1; TRBD2 agrees at 14 bases. CDR3 length: 20 amino acids. In germline, CDR1 is SGHRS, CDR2 YFSETQ. V was pared by 0 bases and J by 1 base, with 9 bases of the junction left unmatched. CDR3 bases: TGCGCCAGCAGCTTGGGCCCGACTAGCGGGAGGGCCGGGTCCTACAATGAGCAGTTCTTC. Residues: CASSLGPTSGRAGSYNEQFF.

This clone was recorded once. The V and J genes are TRBV7-9 and TRBJ2-7, with TRBD2 identical over 9 bases. Germline assignment: CDR1 SEHNR and CDR2 FQNEAQ (reference sequence). The length of the CDR3 is 16 residues. The V gene end was trimmed by 5 bases and the J gene end by 3 bases; junction bases not matched to a gene: 11. The CDR3 loop reads CASSDLLAGEDYEQYF. As DNA, the CDR3 is TGTGCCAGCAGCGACCTACTAGCGGGTGAAGACTACGAGCAGTACTTC.

This clone appeared a single time. V gene TRBV2 combines with J gene TRBJ1-5; a possible D gene is TRBD1 (5 bases). With 5 bases removed from V and 4 bases from J, the gap between germline ends came to 9 bases. Germline CDR1 SNHLY, CDR2 FYNNEI. The CDR3 runs 13 residues. The CDR3 spells CASSQGENQPQHF. The CDR3, as DNA: TGTGCCAGCAGTCAAGGGGAGAATCAGCCCCAGCATTTT.

The chain has TRBV10-3 and TRBJ1-1; D is possibly TRBD1 (6 bases). The germline V and J ends were trimmed by 3 bases and 0 bases, with 20 bases remaining between them. The germline CDR1 and CDR2 sequences are ENHRY and SYGVKD. This CDR3 is 18 amino acids long. The CDR3 nucleotides read TGTGCCATCAGTGAAGGCGTTGGGGACATCAGCTTGAACACTGAAGCTTTCTTT. Translation: CAISEGVGDISLNTEAFF.

In this sample, this clone turned up once. V is TRBV29-1 and J is TRBJ2-7; TRBD2 is a possible D gene (5 bases). Trimming removed 4 bases at V and 0 bases at J, with 7 bases between. CDR1 SQVTM and CDR2 ANQGSEA come from the germline V gene. The CDR3 runs 12 residues. CDR3 in DNA: TGCAGCGTTGTCCGGGACTCCTACGAGCAGTACTTC. Translation gives CSVVRDSYEQYF.

This clone was found a few times. J is TRBJ2-2 and V is TRBV6-5, with a weak D call TRBD1 (6 bases). The V end lost 2 bases, the J end lost 0 bases, and 10 bases lay between the germline ends. The germline V gene encodes CDR1 MNHEY and CDR2 SVGAGI. This CDR3 comprises 16 residues. CDR3 sequence reads: CASSYQGLSNTGELFF. For the CDR3, the DNA is TGTGCCAGCAGTTACCAGGGGCTTTCGAACACCGGGGAGCTGTTTTTT.

This chain joins TRBV5-1 and TRBJ2-7; D is unresolved. Germline CDR1 and CDR2: SGHRS and YFSETQ. The length of the CDR3 is 14 residues. Between the trimmed V and J ends, which lost 5 bases and 0 bases, there was a span of 12 bases. Here the CDR3 reads CASSFDTFSYEQYF. The DNA for the CDR3 is TGCGCCAGCAGTTTTGATACTTTCTCCTACGAGCAGTACTTC.